The rows below give T cell receptor beta chains drawn from one sample of a study of blood T cell repertoires in COVID-19. Profiled with immunoSEQ multiplex PCR; TCRdb holds only in-frame clones, not every one. The sample lists over 250,000 clones, about 88% seen once, with around 3% in the top ten. The sample consisted of PBMCs or T cells enriched from blood (not recorded which). The origin of the receptors is a woman aged 45-65 years who had recovered from COVID-19. The CDR3 runs from the conserved cysteine through the conserved F or W. The order of the fields is J gene, clone size, V gene, D gene, CDR3 protein, CDR3 DNA. D genes are given only for firm matches. Clone size appears in some rows only: once, few, many, or a class for an expanded clone.

j_call: TRBJ2-7; clone_size: -; v_call: TRBV5-5; d_call: -; cdr3_aa: CASSFGGTSSYEQYF; cdr3_nt: TGTGCCAGCAGCTTTGGAGGAACCTCCTCCTACGAGCAGTACTTC
j_call: TRBJ1-1; clone_size: -; v_call: TRBV18; d_call: -; cdr3_aa: CASSPGQDTEAFF; cdr3_nt: TGTGCCAGCTCACCAGGGCAGGACACTGAAGCTTTCTTT
j_call: TRBJ2-7; clone_size: once; v_call: TRBV19; d_call: -; cdr3_aa: CASAQVEGIDEQYF; cdr3_nt: TGTGCCAGCGCACAAGTGGAGGGGATCGACGAGCAGTACTTC
j_call: TRBJ1-4; clone_size: -; v_call: TRBV6-5; d_call: -; cdr3_aa: CASAGVTASEKLFF; cdr3_nt: TGTGCCAGCGCAGGGGTGACAGCCAGTGAAAAACTGTTTTTT
j_call: TRBJ1-2; clone_size: -; v_call: TRBV28; d_call: TRBD1; cdr3_aa: CASEDRGRDYGYTF; cdr3_nt: TGTGCCAGCGAAGACAGGGGGCGTGACTATGGCTACACCTTC
j_call: TRBJ1-1; clone_size: -; v_call: TRBV3-1/TRBV3-2; d_call: -; cdr3_aa: CASSHLSRFQTLRIEAFF; cdr3_nt: TGTGCCAGCAGCCATTTGTCCAGGTTCCAAACCTTACGTATTGAAGCTTTCTTT
j_call: TRBJ2-7; clone_size: -; v_call: TRBV19; d_call: -; cdr3_aa: CASSIGVGEQYF; cdr3_nt: TGTGCCAGTAGTATCGGGGTCGGCGAGCAGTACTTC
j_call: TRBJ1-5; clone_size: few; v_call: TRBV27; d_call: TRBD1; cdr3_aa: CASSGQGFPPQHF; cdr3_nt: TGTGCCAGCAGTGGACAGGGTTTTCCGCCCCAGCATTTT
j_call: TRBJ2-7; clone_size: -; v_call: TRBV5-6; d_call: TRBD1; cdr3_aa: CASSTETGAAYEQYF; cdr3_nt: TGTGCCAGCAGCACCGAGACAGGGGCTGCCTACGAGCAGTACTTC
j_call: TRBJ2-5; clone_size: -; v_call: TRBV7-3; d_call: -; cdr3_aa: CASSPGGQAFETQYF; cdr3_nt: TGTGCCAGCAGCCCGGGGGGCCAGGCGTTCGAGACCCAGTACTTC
j_call: TRBJ2-5; clone_size: -; v_call: TRBV3-1/TRBV3-2; d_call: -; cdr3_aa: CASSQRQLVRQETQYF; cdr3_nt: TGTGCCAGCAGCCAACGACAGCTTGTGCGCCAAGAGACCCAGTACTTC
j_call: TRBJ1-1; clone_size: -; v_call: TRBV28; d_call: TRBD1; cdr3_aa: CASSLTGVRNTEAFF; cdr3_nt: TGTGCCAGCAGTTTAACAGGGGTAAGGAACACTGAAGCTTTCTTT
j_call: TRBJ2-7; clone_size: -; v_call: TRBV19; d_call: TRBD2; cdr3_aa: CASSTGTSGMFSEQYF; cdr3_nt: TGTGCCAGTAGTACGGGGACTAGCGGGATGTTTTCCGAGCAGTACTTC
j_call: TRBJ2-2; clone_size: -; v_call: TRBV7-3; d_call: TRBD2; cdr3_aa: CASSPPGTRSGELFF; cdr3_nt: TGTGCCAGCAGCCCCCCGGGGACTAGGAGCGGGGAGCTGTTTTTT
j_call: TRBJ2-1; clone_size: -; v_call: TRBV9; d_call: TRBD2; cdr3_aa: CASSTGTSAYNEQFF; cdr3_nt: TGTGCCAGCAGCACAGGGACTAGCGCGTACAATGAGCAGTTCTTC
j_call: TRBJ2-7; clone_size: -; v_call: TRBV7-2; d_call: -; cdr3_aa: CASSLTGVAYEQYF; cdr3_nt: TGTGCCAGCAGCCTGACGGGAGTAGCCTACGAGCAGTACTTC
j_call: TRBJ2-3; clone_size: -; v_call: TRBV2; d_call: -; cdr3_aa: CASSTSSVTDTQYF; cdr3_nt: TGTGCCAGTTCGACTAGTTCTGTCACAGATACGCAGTATTTT
j_call: TRBJ1-4; clone_size: -; v_call: TRBV18; d_call: -; cdr3_aa: CASSPMNAGATNEKLFF; cdr3_nt: TGTGCCAGCTCACCAATGAACGCAGGTGCAACTAATGAAAAACTGTTTTTT
j_call: TRBJ1-4; clone_size: -; v_call: TRBV4-3; d_call: TRBD1; cdr3_aa: CASSGDRGNEKLFF; cdr3_nt: TGCGCCAGCAGCGGGGACAGGGGTAATGAAAAACTGTTTTTT
j_call: TRBJ1-1; clone_size: -; v_call: TRBV3-1/TRBV3-2; d_call: TRBD1; cdr3_aa: CASSQGDRANTEAFF; cdr3_nt: TGTGCCAGCAGCCAAGGGGACAGGGCGAACACTGAAGCTTTCTTT
j_call: TRBJ1-6; clone_size: few; v_call: TRBV5-1; d_call: TRBD1; cdr3_aa: CASSWETGGGSPLHF; cdr3_nt: TGCGCCAGCAGCTGGGAGACAGGGGGCGGTTCACCCCTCCACTTT
j_call: TRBJ2-3; clone_size: once; v_call: TRBV2; d_call: -; cdr3_aa: CASSEARRVDTQYF; cdr3_nt: TGTGCCAGCAGTGAAGCGAGACGGGTAGATACGCAGTATTTT
j_call: TRBJ2-1; clone_size: -; v_call: TRBV4-1; d_call: TRBD2; cdr3_aa: CASSQELAAYNEQFF; cdr3_nt: TGCGCCAGCAGCCAAGAACTAGCGGCCTACAATGAGCAGTTCTTC
j_call: TRBJ1-4; clone_size: -; v_call: TRBV2; d_call: -; cdr3_aa: CASSLSQTTTNEKLFF; cdr3_nt: TGTGCCAGCAGTCTCTCCCAGACAACAACTAATGAAAAACTGTTTTTT
j_call: TRBJ1-2; clone_size: -; v_call: TRBV12-3/TRBV12-4; d_call: -; cdr3_aa: CASIGVSGYGYTF; cdr3_nt: TGTGCCAGCATAGGGGTATCCGGCTATGGCTACACCTTC
j_call: TRBJ2-2; clone_size: -; v_call: TRBV5-5; d_call: -; cdr3_aa: CVDSPRGETGELFF; cdr3_nt: TGTGTCGACAGTCCCAGGGGGGAAACCGGGGAGCTGTTTTTT
j_call: TRBJ1-2; clone_size: -; v_call: TRBV29-1; d_call: -; cdr3_aa: CSVEERGYGYTF; cdr3_nt: TGCAGCGTTGAAGAAAGGGGCTATGGCTACACCTTC
j_call: TRBJ1-3; clone_size: few; v_call: TRBV4-3; d_call: -; cdr3_aa: CASSQDYTGSGNTIYF; cdr3_nt: TGCGCCAGCAGCCAAGATTATACAGGCTCTGGAAACACCATATATTTT
j_call: TRBJ1-1; clone_size: -; v_call: TRBV19; d_call: -; cdr3_aa: CASSSGQVKNTEAFF; cdr3_nt: TGTGCCAGTAGCTCTGGACAAGTTAAGAACACTGAAGCTTTCTTT
j_call: TRBJ2-1; clone_size: -; v_call: TRBV27; d_call: TRBD2; cdr3_aa: CASSLPGLAGRNEQFF; cdr3_nt: TGTGCCAGCAGTTTACCGGGACTAGCGGGCCGAAATGAGCAGTTCTTC
j_call: TRBJ2-4; clone_size: -; v_call: TRBV19; d_call: TRBD1; cdr3_aa: CASTPDDRGVGAKNIQYF; cdr3_nt: TGTGCCAGTACCCCCGATGACAGGGGCGTTGGTGCCAAAAACATTCAGTACTTC
j_call: TRBJ1-4; clone_size: -; v_call: TRBV11-2; d_call: -; cdr3_aa: CASSLDLRGLSNEKLFF; cdr3_nt: TGTGCCAGCAGCTTAGATCTTCGGGGACTATCTAATGAAAAACTGTTTTTT
j_call: TRBJ2-5; clone_size: -; v_call: TRBV6-2/TRBV6-3; d_call: TRBD2; cdr3_aa: CASSYASGQETQYF; cdr3_nt: TGTGCCAGCAGTTACGCTAGCGGCCAAGAGACCCAGTACTTC
j_call: TRBJ2-5; clone_size: -; v_call: TRBV6-2/TRBV6-3; d_call: -; cdr3_aa: CASSTPGSAQETQYF; cdr3_nt: TGTGCCAGCAGTACCCCCGGTAGCGCCCAAGAGACCCAGTACTTC
j_call: TRBJ1-5; clone_size: -; v_call: TRBV28; d_call: -; cdr3_aa: CASSLGGQPQHF; cdr3_nt: TGTGCCAGCAGTCTCGGCGGTCAGCCCCAGCATTTT
j_call: TRBJ2-7; clone_size: few; v_call: TRBV11-2; d_call: -; cdr3_aa: CASSLARGRLADREQYF; cdr3_nt: TGTGCCAGCAGCTTAGCCCGGGGAAGGCTAGCTGATCGCGAGCAGTACTTC
j_call: TRBJ1-5; clone_size: -; v_call: TRBV28; d_call: TRBD1; cdr3_aa: CASRTGANQPQHF; cdr3_nt: TGTGCCAGCAGGACAGGGGCCAATCAGCCCCAGCATTTT
j_call: TRBJ2-7; clone_size: -; v_call: TRBV7-9; d_call: -; cdr3_aa: CASSLVGTANEQYF; cdr3_nt: TGTGCCAGCAGCTTAGTGGGCACAGCCAACGAGCAGTACTTC
j_call: TRBJ2-1; clone_size: -; v_call: TRBV5-1; d_call: TRBD2; cdr3_aa: CASSSTASGGRENEQFF; cdr3_nt: TGCGCCAGCAGCAGTACTGCTAGCGGGGGCAGGGAAAATGAGCAGTTCTTC
j_call: TRBJ1-1; clone_size: -; v_call: TRBV7-3; d_call: TRBD1; cdr3_aa: CASSATGDTEAFF; cdr3_nt: TGTGCCAGCAGCGCGACAGGGGACACTGAAGCTTTCTTT
j_call: TRBJ1-1; clone_size: -; v_call: TRBV6-5; d_call: TRBD1; cdr3_aa: CASSQGQTNTEAFF; cdr3_nt: TGTGCCAGCAGCCAGGGACAGACGAACACTGAAGCTTTCTTT
j_call: TRBJ1-4; clone_size: -; v_call: TRBV18; d_call: -; cdr3_aa: CASSPMGIGAGEKLFF; cdr3_nt: TGTGCCAGCTCACCGATGGGGATTGGGGCTGGAGAAAAACTGTTTTTT
j_call: TRBJ1-1; clone_size: -; v_call: TRBV7-9; d_call: -; cdr3_aa: CASSLQIGGEAFF; cdr3_nt: TGTGCCAGCAGCCTACAGATAGGGGGTGAAGCTTTCTTT
j_call: TRBJ1-6; clone_size: -; v_call: TRBV10-2; d_call: -; cdr3_aa: CASSESQMAGSPLHF; cdr3_nt: TGCGCCAGCAGTGAGTCTCAAATGGCGGGATCACCCCTCCACTTT
j_call: TRBJ2-3; clone_size: -; v_call: TRBV2; d_call: -; cdr3_aa: CASSVSGSTDTQYF; cdr3_nt: TGTGCCAGCAGTGTCAGCGGTAGCACAGATACGCAGTATTTT
j_call: TRBJ2-1; clone_size: -; v_call: TRBV28; d_call: TRBD2; cdr3_aa: CASSSLAGGQIYNEQFF; cdr3_nt: TGTGCCAGCAGTTCCCTGGCGGGAGGGCAGATATACAATGAGCAGTTCTTC
j_call: TRBJ1-5; clone_size: -; v_call: TRBV7-9; d_call: TRBD1; cdr3_aa: CASSLGETGGNQPQHF; cdr3_nt: TGTGCCAGCAGCTTAGGAGAAACAGGGGGCAATCAGCCCCAGCATTTT
j_call: TRBJ1-1; clone_size: -; v_call: TRBV18; d_call: -; cdr3_aa: CASSPPNVAGVRAFF; cdr3_nt: TGTGCCAGCTCACCACCGAACGTGGCGGGAGTGAGGGCTTTCTTT
j_call: TRBJ2-5; clone_size: -; v_call: TRBV28; d_call: -; cdr3_aa: CASTAGGQETQYF; cdr3_nt: TGTGCCAGCACCGCTGGAGGGCAAGAGACCCAGTACTTC
j_call: TRBJ2-2; clone_size: -; v_call: TRBV5-5; d_call: TRBD2; cdr3_aa: CASRLAGSGELFF; cdr3_nt: TGTGCCAGCAGATTAGCGGGGTCCGGGGAGCTGTTTTTT
j_call: TRBJ2-1; clone_size: -; v_call: TRBV27; d_call: TRBD1; cdr3_aa: CASSLRRTGVDYNEQFF; cdr3_nt: TGTGCCAGCAGTCTTCGAAGGACAGGGGTTGACTACAATGAGCAGTTCTTC
j_call: TRBJ1-5; clone_size: -; v_call: TRBV5-4; d_call: TRBD1; cdr3_aa: CASSPLKQGKGESNQPQHF; cdr3_nt: TGTGCCAGCAGCCCCCTAAAACAGGGGAAGGGGGAAAGCAATCAGCCCCAGCATTTT
j_call: TRBJ2-2; clone_size: -; v_call: TRBV5-1; d_call: -; cdr3_aa: CASSLELASGELFF; cdr3_nt: TGCGCCAGCAGCTTGGAACTAGCTTCCGGGGAGCTGTTTTTT
j_call: TRBJ1-6; clone_size: -; v_call: TRBV28; d_call: -; cdr3_aa: CASSFRRQNSPLHF; cdr3_nt: TGTGCCAGCAGTTTCCGTCGACAGAACTCACCCCTCCACTTT
j_call: TRBJ2-2; clone_size: once; v_call: TRBV24-1; d_call: -; cdr3_aa: CATSEDIDTGELFF; cdr3_nt: TGTGCCACCAGTGAAGACATAGACACCGGGGAGCTGTTTTTT
j_call: TRBJ2-7; clone_size: -; v_call: TRBV29-1; d_call: -; cdr3_aa: CSVVSGYEQYF; cdr3_nt: TGCAGCGTGGTTAGTGGTTACGAGCAGTACTTC
j_call: TRBJ2-1; clone_size: -; v_call: TRBV28; d_call: -; cdr3_aa: CASSMGGDPYNEQFF; cdr3_nt: TGTGCCAGCAGCATGGGGGGAGACCCCTACAATGAGCAGTTCTTC
j_call: TRBJ2-7; clone_size: -; v_call: TRBV27; d_call: TRBD2; cdr3_aa: CASTPLQRGATYEQYF; cdr3_nt: TGTGCCAGCACTCCCCTGCAGCGGGGGGCCACCTACGAGCAGTACTTC
j_call: TRBJ2-1; clone_size: once; v_call: TRBV29-1; d_call: -; cdr3_aa: CSVADPGRTYNEQFF; cdr3_nt: TGCAGCGTTGCTGATCCGGGGAGAACCTACAATGAGCAGTTCTTC